A selection of T cell receptor beta chains follows, all from one sample in a study of T cell responses to AZD1222 COVID-19 vaccine. Generated by immunoSEQ multiplex PCR, the TCRdb table keeps only in-frame clones and is missing some. Here the sample spans fewer than 120,000 clones, about nine tenths being singletons. The source was peripheral blood, collected 28 days after the second AZD1222 dose. The receptors were gathered from an adult who received the AZD1222 COVID-19 vaccine. Each CDR3 is given with its conserved first and last residue. The D gene is left open where the match is weak. Expanded clones are given a class, and other clones once, few, many or no size at all.

j_gene: TRBJ1-1; d_gene: TRBD1; v_gene: TRBV7-2; abundance: .; CDR3nt: TGTGCCAGCAGTGGACAGGGGGCCGCCTTGGAAGCTTTCTTT; CDR3aa: CASSGQGAALEAFF
j_gene: TRBJ1-6; d_gene: .; v_gene: TRBV24-1; abundance: .; CDR3nt: TGTGCCACCAGTGACCAGGACTCACCCCTCCACTTT; CDR3aa: CATSDQDSPLHF
j_gene: TRBJ1-4; d_gene: TRBD1; v_gene: TRBV19; abundance: .; CDR3nt: TGTGCCAGTAGTAGGGACAGGCTCCTTAATGAAAAACTGTTTTTT; CDR3aa: CASSRDRLLNEKLFF
j_gene: TRBJ1-2; d_gene: .; v_gene: TRBV12-3/TRBV12-4; abundance: .; CDR3nt: TGTGCCAGCAGTTTAACGGTTAACTATGGCTACACCTTC; CDR3aa: CASSLTVNYGYTF
j_gene: TRBJ1-1; d_gene: TRBD1; v_gene: TRBV19; abundance: .; CDR3nt: TGTGCCAGTAGAGAGGACAGGCTGAACACTGAAGCTTTCTTT; CDR3aa: CASREDRLNTEAFF
j_gene: TRBJ1-6; d_gene: .; v_gene: TRBV23-1; abundance: .; CDR3nt: TGCGCCAGCACCCCTTCTAGGGGCAGAAATTGTTCACCCCTCCACTTT; CDR3aa: CASTPSRGRNCSPLHF
j_gene: TRBJ1-5; d_gene: .; v_gene: TRBV28; abundance: .; CDR3nt: TGTGCCAGCCGGGGCAGGTATAGCAATCAGCCCCAGCATTTT; CDR3aa: CASRGRYSNQPQHF
j_gene: TRBJ2-6; d_gene: TRBD1; v_gene: TRBV11-3; abundance: once; CDR3nt: TGTGCCAGCAGCTCCGGACAGGGGGTCTCTGGGGCCAACGTCCTGACTTTC; CDR3aa: CASSSGQGVSGANVLTF
j_gene: TRBJ1-5; d_gene: .; v_gene: TRBV29-1; abundance: once; CDR3nt: TGCAGCGTTGCCTGGGGGCGCGGGCAGCCCCAGCATTTT; CDR3aa: CSVAWGRGQPQHF
j_gene: TRBJ2-5; d_gene: TRBD2; v_gene: TRBV6-5; abundance: .; CDR3nt: TGTGCCAGCACAACGGGGGGTACTCAAGAGACCCAGTACTTC; CDR3aa: CASTTGGTQETQYF
j_gene: TRBJ2-7; d_gene: .; v_gene: TRBV5-6; abundance: .; CDR3nt: TGTGCCAGCAGCTTCGACGTTAGCCCTATCGAGCAGTACTTC; CDR3aa: CASSFDVSPIEQYF
j_gene: TRBJ2-7; d_gene: TRBD2; v_gene: TRBV2; abundance: .; CDR3nt: TGTGCCAGCAGTGACCAATGGAGCGGGGGGGCCGTATACTACGAGCAGTACTTC; CDR3aa: CASSDQWSGGAVYYEQYF
j_gene: TRBJ2-1; d_gene: .; v_gene: TRBV11-3; abundance: .; CDR3nt: TGTGCCAGCAGCGCGTGGGGCTCCTACAATGAGCAGTTCTTC; CDR3aa: CASSAWGSYNEQFF
j_gene: TRBJ2-3; d_gene: TRBD2; v_gene: TRBV7-2; abundance: once; CDR3nt: TGTGCCAGCAGCCGGACTAGCGGGGGGGGCACAGATACGCAGTATTTT; CDR3aa: CASSRTSGGGTDTQYF
j_gene: TRBJ2-5; d_gene: TRBD1; v_gene: TRBV18; abundance: .; CDR3nt: TGTGCCAGCTCACCCCAGGGGGCGGGCCAAGAGACCCAGTACTTC; CDR3aa: CASSPQGAGQETQYF
j_gene: TRBJ2-2; d_gene: TRBD2; v_gene: TRBV28; abundance: .; CDR3nt: TGTGCCAGCAGTTTGTCAGGACTAGCGGGGGGGGCCTGGGACACCGGGGAGCTGTTTTTT; CDR3aa: CASSLSGLAGGAWDTGELFF
j_gene: TRBJ1-5; d_gene: .; v_gene: TRBV20-1; abundance: .; CDR3nt: TGCAGCCTCCGAGGCTCGGGAGACCAGCATTTT; CDR3aa: CSLRGSGDQHF
j_gene: TRBJ2-3; d_gene: .; v_gene: TRBV5-1; abundance: .; CDR3nt: TGCGCCAGCAGCTTGGTTATCGGGGCCCCCCGAGATACGCAGTATTTT; CDR3aa: CASSLVIGAPRDTQYF
j_gene: TRBJ1-1; d_gene: .; v_gene: TRBV7-9; abundance: .; CDR3nt: TGTGCCAGCAGCTTCGTGGTAGACACTGAAGCTTTCTTT; CDR3aa: CASSFVVDTEAFF
j_gene: TRBJ2-2; d_gene: .; v_gene: TRBV6-6; abundance: .; CDR3nt: TGTGCCAGCAGTCCGCAGGGTTGGAACACCGGGGAGCTGTTTTTT; CDR3aa: CASSPQGWNTGELFF
j_gene: TRBJ2-3; d_gene: .; v_gene: TRBV9; abundance: .; CDR3nt: TGTGCCAGCAGCGTACCCCCTAGCACCAGTAGCACAGATACGCAGTATTTT; CDR3aa: CASSVPPSTSSTDTQYF
j_gene: TRBJ2-4; d_gene: TRBD1; v_gene: TRBV7-9; abundance: .; CDR3nt: TGTGCCAGCAGCCCCCGACAGGGGGTTTCAAACATTCAGTACTTC; CDR3aa: CASSPRQGVSNIQYF
j_gene: TRBJ2-5; d_gene: TRBD2; v_gene: TRBV29-1; abundance: .; CDR3nt: TGCAGCGTTGCGGAGGGCGGGGGAGAGACCCAGTACTTC; CDR3aa: CSVAEGGGETQYF
j_gene: TRBJ1-6; d_gene: .; v_gene: TRBV2; abundance: .; CDR3nt: TGTGCCAGCAGTGAACTTGGCAGGGGAAATTCACCCCTCCACTTT; CDR3aa: CASSELGRGNSPLHF
j_gene: TRBJ2-7; d_gene: .; v_gene: TRBV6-4; abundance: .; CDR3nt: TGTGCCAGCACGTCCGAGCAGTACTTC; CDR3aa: CASTSEQYF
j_gene: TRBJ2-3; d_gene: TRBD1; v_gene: TRBV6-5; abundance: .; CDR3nt: TGTGCCAGCAGTCAGGGGGCGCTGGCGGCTACGCAGTATTTT; CDR3aa: CASSQGALAATQYF
j_gene: TRBJ2-3; d_gene: .; v_gene: TRBV28; abundance: .; CDR3nt: TGTGCCAGCAGTTCCCGAGCCAGCGGAAGCACAGATACGCAGTATTTT; CDR3aa: CASSSRASGSTDTQYF
j_gene: TRBJ2-7; d_gene: .; v_gene: TRBV6-5; abundance: .; CDR3nt: TGTGCCAGCATTCCGACAAGGTCGGGTTACGAGCAGTACTTC; CDR3aa: CASIPTRSGYEQYF
j_gene: TRBJ2-2; d_gene: .; v_gene: TRBV7-3; abundance: .; CDR3nt: TGTGCCAGCAGCTTAACAACAGGTCATACCGGGGAGCTGTTTTTT; CDR3aa: CASSLTTGHTGELFF
j_gene: TRBJ2-3; d_gene: .; v_gene: TRBV11-3; abundance: once; CDR3nt: TGTGCCAGCAGCCCCCCGGAGTCCACAGATACGCAGTATTTT; CDR3aa: CASSPPESTDTQYF
j_gene: TRBJ2-3; d_gene: .; v_gene: TRBV7-2; abundance: few; CDR3nt: TGTGCCAGCAGCTTCCGTGGGGGGGATACGCAGTATTTT; CDR3aa: CASSFRGGDTQYF
j_gene: TRBJ2-7; d_gene: TRBD1; v_gene: TRBV6-2/TRBV6-3; abundance: .; CDR3nt: TGTGCCAGCAGTTACTCCCGGACAGGGGGCCTCGAGCAGTACTTC; CDR3aa: CASSYSRTGGLEQYF